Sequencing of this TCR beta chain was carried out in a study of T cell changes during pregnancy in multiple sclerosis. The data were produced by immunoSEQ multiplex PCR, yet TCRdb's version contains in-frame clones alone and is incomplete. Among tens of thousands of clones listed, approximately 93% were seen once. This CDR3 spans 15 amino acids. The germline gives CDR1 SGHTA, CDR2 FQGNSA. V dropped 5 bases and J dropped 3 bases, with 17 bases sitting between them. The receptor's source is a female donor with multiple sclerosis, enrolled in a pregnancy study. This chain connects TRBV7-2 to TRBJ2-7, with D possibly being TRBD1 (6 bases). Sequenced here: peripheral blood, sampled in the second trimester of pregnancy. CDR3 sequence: CASSQGWQMIYEQYF. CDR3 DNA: TGTGCCAGCAGCCAGGGGTGGCAGATGATCTACGAGCAGTACTTC.